Listed below are T cell receptor beta chains from one sample, sequenced in a study of T cell responses to AZD1222 COVID-19 vaccine. Clones were read by immunoSEQ multiplex PCR, and TCRdb kept only the in-frame ones, dropping some. The data hold approximately 150,000 clones, with 75% to 95% observed a single time. Here the sequenced sample was peripheral blood, taken 28 days after the second dose of the MenACWY control vaccine. Receptor source: an adult who received the MenACWY meningococcal vaccine as a control. CDR3s include the opening cysteine and the closing phenylalanine or tryptophan. D genes are given only for firm matches. Expanded clones are given a class, and other clones once, few, many or no size at all.

>TRBJ1-5|TRBD1|TRBV30|once
CAWRDRDRDQPQHF
TGTGCCTGGAGGGACCGGGACAGAGATCAGCCCCAGCATTTT
>TRBJ1-4|NA|TRBV5-1|NA
CASSRDPNEKLFF
TGCGCCAGCAGCAGGGACCCGAATGAAAAACTGTTTTTT
>TRBJ2-2|NA|TRBV12-3/TRBV12-4|NA
CASSFTPGELFF
TGTGCCAGCAGTTTCACCCCCGGGGAGCTGTTTTTT
>TRBJ1-5|NA|TRBV6-2/TRBV6-3|NA
CASSYGGDSQPQHF
TGTGCCAGCAGTTACGGTGGCGATAGCCAGCCCCAGCATTTT
>TRBJ2-7|NA|TRBV5-5|NA
CASSLEGLQPLSSYEQYF
TGTGCCAGCAGCTTGGAAGGATTGCAGCCCCTTAGCTCCTACGAGCAGTACTTC
>TRBJ1-2|TRBD1|TRBV6-2/TRBV6-3|NA
CASSYRQGAGYTF
TGTGCCAGCAGTTACCGACAGGGGGCTGGCTACACCTTC
>TRBJ1-6|NA|TRBV15|NA
CATSREQLPDSPLHF
TGTGCCACCAGCAGAGAACAGTTGCCAGATTCACCCCTCCACTTT
>TRBJ1-3|NA|TRBV25-1|NA
CASSELLRGRVGNTIYF
TGTGCCAGCAGTGAATTATTACGGGGCAGGGTTGGAAACACCATATATTTT
>TRBJ2-7|NA|TRBV7-6|NA
CASSLEGPRRDEQYF
TGTGCCAGCAGCTTAGAGGGACCTCGGAGGGACGAGCAGTACTTC
>TRBJ1-4|NA|TRBV29-1|NA
CSVGTTGLNEKLFF
TGCAGCGTAGGGACGACAGGACTTAATGAAAAACTGTTTTTT
>TRBJ1-2|NA|TRBV6-5|NA
CASSYGWGGSYGYTF
TGTGCCAGCAGTTACGGTTGGGGCGGCTCCTATGGCTACACCTTC
>TRBJ2-3|TRBD2|TRBV7-2|few
CASSLNLAGRRDTQYF
TGTGCCAGCAGCTTAAACCTAGCGGGGCGAAGAGATACGCAGTATTTT
>TRBJ2-3|TRBD2|TRBV6-4|NA
CASSDLAGGPNTQYF
TGTGCCAGCAGTGACCTAGCGGGGGGGCCAAATACGCAGTATTTT
>TRBJ2-7|NA|TRBV6-5|NA
CASSYIGEQYF
TGTGCCAGCAGTTACATTGGGGAGCAGTACTTC
>TRBJ2-5|NA|TRBV11-3|NA
CASSFLASETQYF
TGTGCCAGCAGCTTCTTAGCGTCAGAGACCCAGTACTTC
>TRBJ1-5|NA|TRBV3-1/TRBV3-2|NA
CASNYETGSNSNQPQHF
TGTGCCAGCAACTACGAGACAGGATCTAATAGCAATCAGCCCCAGCATTTT
>TRBJ2-5|NA|TRBV7-2|NA
CASSLGGTGQETQYF
TGTGCCAGCAGCTTAGGAGGAACGGGCCAAGAGACCCAGTACTTC
>TRBJ1-5|NA|TRBV3-1/TRBV3-2|NA
CASSQDPGQPQHF
TGTGCCAGCAGCCAAGATCCTGGTCAGCCCCAGCATTTT
>TRBJ2-5|TRBD1|TRBV7-9|NA
CASSATGAQWETQYF
TGTGCCAGCAGCGCAACAGGGGCCCAGTGGGAGACCCAGTACTTC
>TRBJ1-3|TRBD1|TRBV2|NA
CASSEAPGGAIVSGNTIYF
TGTGCCAGCAGTGAAGCCCCAGGGGGGGCCATAGTCTCTGGAAACACCATATATTTT
>TRBJ2-1|NA|TRBV28|NA
CASSSPSNPEPDNEQFF
TGTGCCAGCAGTTCCCCCAGCAACCCAGAACCCGACAATGAGCAGTTCTTC
>TRBJ2-3|NA|TRBV5-1|NA
CASSFPWTDPPDTQYF
TGCGCCAGCAGCTTTCCATGGACAGACCCTCCAGATACGCAGTATTTT
>TRBJ2-2|NA|TRBV20-1|NA
CSASSGNTGELFF
TGCAGTGCTAGTTCGGGGAACACCGGGGAGCTGTTTTTT
>TRBJ1-5|TRBD1|TRBV30|NA
CAWGQGTSSNQPQHF
TGTGCCTGGGGACAGGGTACATCTAGCAATCAGCCCCAGCATTTT
>TRBJ2-7|TRBD2|TRBV7-3|few
CASSLSLAGGPYEQYF
TGTGCCAGCAGCTTAAGTCTAGCGGGAGGGCCCTACGAGCAGTACTTC
>TRBJ1-1|TRBD1|TRBV5-1|NA
CASSGQGQVEKNTEAFF
TGCGCCAGCAGCGGACAGGGACAGGTTGAGAAGAACACTGAAGCTTTCTTT
>TRBJ1-1|NA|TRBV4-3|NA
CASSQGGRDTEAFF
TGCGCCAGCAGCCAAGGTGGCAGGGACACTGAAGCTTTCTTT
>TRBJ1-1|NA|TRBV19|NA
CASRRTGNTEAFF
TGTGCCAGTAGGAGAACAGGGAACACTGAAGCTTTCTTT
>TRBJ1-2|NA|TRBV25-1|NA
CASSDGYVSRGYTF
TGTGCCAGCAGTGATGGGTATGTATCGCGGGGCTACACCTTC
>TRBJ2-2|NA|TRBV7-2|once
CASSSLGQANTGELFF
TGTGCCAGCAGCTCATTGGGGCAGGCGAACACCGGGGAGCTGTTTTTT
>TRBJ2-1|TRBD2|TRBV4-3|NA
CASSQDYRRGDYNEQFF
TGCGCCAGCAGCCAAGATTACCGGCGGGGGGACTACAATGAGCAGTTCTTC
>TRBJ2-7|NA|TRBV6-1|once
CASSEIAYTYEQYF
TGTGCCAGCAGTGAGATCGCATATACCTACGAGCAGTACTTC
>TRBJ2-3|NA|TRBV20-1|NA
CSARDLNTQYF
TGCAGTGCTAGAGATTTAAATACGCAGTATTTT
>TRBJ2-7|TRBD1|TRBV28|NA
CASTAGQASSYEQYF
TGTGCCAGCACCGCCGGACAGGCCAGCTCCTACGAGCAGTACTTC
>TRBJ2-7|NA|TRBV19|NA
CASSMFGRGASYEQYF
TGTGCCAGTAGTATGTTCGGCAGGGGGGCCTCCTACGAGCAGTACTTC
>TRBJ2-7|NA|TRBV6-2/TRBV6-3|once
CASSNPGPTYEQYF
TGTGCCAGCAGTAACCCGGGACCTACCTACGAGCAGTACTTC
>TRBJ2-7|TRBD2|TRBV5-1|NA
CASSSGLAGGRHEQYF
TGCGCCAGCAGCTCCGGACTAGCGGGAGGGAGACACGAGCAGTACTTC
>TRBJ2-1|NA|TRBV28|NA
CASSLNLLSVYNEQFF
TGTGCCAGCAGTCTCAACCTACTTTCCGTCTACAATGAGCAGTTCTTC
>TRBJ2-1|TRBD2|TRBV28|NA
CASGASGGSYNEQFF
TGTGCCAGCGGTGCTAGCGGGGGCTCCTACAATGAGCAGTTCTTC
>TRBJ2-1|TRBD2|TRBV2|NA
CASSEGTSGGSQFF
TGTGCCAGCAGTGAAGGGACTAGCGGGGGGTCGCAGTTCTTC
>TRBJ2-5|TRBD1|TRBV6-6|NA
CASSQGQGGRHLTQYF
TGTGCCAGCAGCCAGGGACAGGGGGGCCGGCATTTGACCCAGTACTTC
>TRBJ1-4|NA|TRBV7-7|once
CASSSGTDPNEKLFF
TGTGCTAGCAGCTCCGGGACCGACCCTAATGAAAAACTGTTTTTT
>TRBJ2-1|TRBD1|TRBV24-1|once
CATSDPGQGASEQFF
TGTGCCACCAGTGATCCAGGACAGGGCGCCTCGGAGCAGTTCTTC
>TRBJ2-1|NA|TRBV6-5|NA
CASSYSTGQHEQFF
TGTGCCAGCAGTTACTCGACCGGCCAGCATGAGCAGTTCTTC
>TRBJ2-2|TRBD1|TRBV19|few
CASNVGTGVNTGELFF
TGTGCCAGCAACGTCGGGACAGGTGTCAACACCGGGGAGCTGTTTTTT
>TRBJ1-3|NA|TRBV14|NA
CASSQDDRNRRNTIYF
TGTGCCAGCAGCCAAGATGACCGGAATCGGCGAAACACCATATATTTT
>TRBJ1-1|NA|TRBV6-2/TRBV6-3|NA
CASSLNLNTEAFF
TGTGCCAGCAGTTTAAACCTTAACACTGAAGCTTTCTTT
>TRBJ1-2|TRBD1|TRBV7-2|NA
CASSSSVGQGAGYGYTF
TGTGCCAGCAGCTCAAGCGTGGGACAGGGGGCTGGCTATGGCTACACCTTC
>TRBJ2-3|NA|TRBV5-1|NA
CASSLGPLGADTQYF
TGCGCCAGCAGCTTGGGCCCCTTGGGGGCAGATACGCAGTATTTT
>TRBJ1-4|NA|TRBV5-1|NA
CASSLTPGGEKLFF
TGCGCCAGCAGCTTGACTCCGGGGGGTGAAAAACTGTTTTTT
>TRBJ1-2|NA|TRBV6-5|NA
CASSYSGLMNYGYTF
TGTGCCAGCAGTTACTCGGGACTTATGAACTATGGCTACACCTTC
>TRBJ1-4|NA|TRBV6-5|NA
CASSYGPLGAFEKLFF
TGTGCCAGCAGTTATGGGCCCTTAGGGGCTTTCGAAAAACTGTTTTTT
>TRBJ2-5|NA|TRBV20-1|NA
CSASQEQETQYF
TGCAGTGCTAGTCAAGAGCAAGAGACCCAGTACTTC
>TRBJ1-3|NA|TRBV5-8|once
CASNDWTSSGNTIYF
TGTGCCAGCAACGACTGGACCTCTTCCGGAAACACCATATATTTT
>TRBJ1-4|NA|TRBV5-1|NA
CASSLAVGSRLEKLFF
TGCGCCAGCAGCTTGGCCGTGGGCTCCCGTCTAGAAAAACTGTTTTTT